This TCR beta chain was recovered during a study of post-analysis software for immune sequencing data. On the study more broadly: Included courses were relapsing-remitting and secondary progressive multiple sclerosis; progressive-relapsing multiple sclerosis was also included. Study-wide results and caveats: The five TRBV segments detected at higher frequency in patients than in controls included TRBV5-6, TRBV5-1 and TRBV20-1. Significantly lower normalized Chao1 diversity was found in patients with multiple sclerosis relative to controls. The authors found that F measure strongly co-clustered same-batch samples.

This clonotype has at least ten counts. What it binds is not known. The V segment lost 0 bases and the J segment 8 bases; nucleotides outside the gene matches: 14. CDR1 and CDR2 from the germline V gene are LGHNA and YNFKEQ. CDR3 length: 17 amino acids. The authors incorporated unique molecular identifiers into the TCR beta cDNA libraries. The source material, about 0.9 to 11 million T cells, gave rise to 450,000 to 550,000 cDNA molecules. One entry per CDR3 protein results from TCRdb running MiXCR on the PCR reads. The sample includes roughly 170,000 distinct CDR3 sequences, 30% of them seen just once.

The sample was blood. This receptor was taken from a girl aged 5-17 years with multiple sclerosis. V gene TRBV4-2 combines with J gene TRBJ1-2, with 8 bases identical to TRBD1. In nucleotides, the CDR3 is TGTGCCAGCAGCCAAGATGAAGGGGCTGCAGGGGGCGCAGGCTACACCTTC. Residues: CASSQDEGAAGGAGYTF.